This TCR beta chain was recovered during a study of blood T cell repertoires in COVID-19. Study at large: Spain, Italy and the United States supplied samples that represented acute and convalescent COVID-19. T cells, B-cell-depleted T cells, or PBMCs provided the cDNA or gDNA that served as material.

Some clones are missing from TCRdb's copy, which holds only in-frame ones; the method was immunoSEQ multiplex PCR. This repertoire shows under 200,000 clones, about 86% found once; its top ten account for roughly 7%. Germline-derived CDR1 and CDR2 are ENHRY and SYGVKD. Deletions cut 2 bases from V and 6 bases from J, with 7 bases between. The CDR3 spans 12 residues. The sample comprised peripheral blood. This chain links TRBV10-3 with TRBJ1-2; D is ambiguous. This receptor was identified in a woman older than 75 in a cohort sampled during active or convalescent COVID-19. In DNA form, the CDR3 reads TGTGCCATCAGTGAGATACGGGATGGCTACACCTTC. It codes for CAISEIRDGYTF.